This T cell receptor (beta chain) was profiled in a study of T-cell reconstitution after alpha-beta-depleted transplantation in children. The authors prepared the TCRbeta library with unique molecular identifiers. TCRdb processed the PCR reads anew with MiXCR; each CDR3 protein has one entry. The sample includes 350,000 to 450,000 distinct CDR3 sequences, 20% seen only once; the top ten take around 4%. The germline V and J ends were trimmed by 0 bases and 5 bases, with 14 bases remaining between them. There are 16 residues in the CDR3. Germline loops: CDR1 MNHEY, CDR2 SVGAGI. This clonotype was seen more than once but under ten times.

The chain employs TRBV6-5 and TRBJ2-1, with D perhaps TRBD2 (6 bases). The clonotype originates from a human donor who donated a stem cell graft to a child with acute myeloid leukemia. This material consisted of PBMCs from the stem cell graft donor, taken from the stem cell graft. The CDR3: CASSYSSGVFHNEQFF. DNA of the CDR3: TGTGCCAGCAGTTACTCTTCGGGGGTTTTCCACAATGAGCAGTTCTTC.